This T cell receptor (beta chain) was found in a study of blood T cell repertoires in COVID-19. Study background: The samples span acute and convalescent COVID-19 from the United States, Italy and Spain.

This clone was detected a few times. This CDR3 has 17 amino acids. V lost 0 bases and J 5 bases, leaving 19 bases between the germline ends. Germline V CDR1 and CDR2: SGHAT, FQNNGV. In the original processing: Researchers report that nucleated cell counts were estimated from reference gene primer amplification. Clones were read by immunoSEQ multiplex PCR, and TCRdb kept only the in-frame ones, dropping some. The DNA was the basis for D and trimming; V, J and clone size are from that table. The sample contains around 180,000 clones, roughly three quarters of which appear only once. This sequence joins TRBV11-2 and TRBJ1-2, with unresolved D. The TCR was taken from a man in his fifties or sixties with active or convalescent COVID-19. Sequenced input: peripheral blood. The CDR3 is CASSLDRLRVRGYGYTF. CDR3 nucleotide sequence: TGTGCCAGCAGCTTAGATCGGTTACGGGTGAGAGGTTATGGCTACACCTTC.